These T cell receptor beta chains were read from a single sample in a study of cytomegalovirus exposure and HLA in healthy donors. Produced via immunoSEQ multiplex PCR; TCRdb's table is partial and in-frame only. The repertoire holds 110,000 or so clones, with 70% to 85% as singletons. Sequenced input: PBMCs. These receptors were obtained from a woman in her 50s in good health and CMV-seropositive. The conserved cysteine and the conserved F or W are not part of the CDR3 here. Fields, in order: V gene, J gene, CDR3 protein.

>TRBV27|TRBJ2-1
ASSLNGQYSYNEQF
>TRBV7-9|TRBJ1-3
ASASGSGNTIY
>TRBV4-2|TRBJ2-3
ASSLLGGDSTDTQY
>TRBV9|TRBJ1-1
ASSVDTGRDTEAF
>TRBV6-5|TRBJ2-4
ASSYSPGLAKNIQY
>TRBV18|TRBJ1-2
ASSQTGGYGYT
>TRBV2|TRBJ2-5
ASSGGGGARQETQY
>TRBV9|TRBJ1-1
ASSVTPAGEAF
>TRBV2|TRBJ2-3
ASRGDYNTDTQY
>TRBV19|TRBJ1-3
ASSIPQEGSGNTIY
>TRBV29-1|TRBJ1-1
SVGQSGTEAF
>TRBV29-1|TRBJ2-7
SVEITGIEQY
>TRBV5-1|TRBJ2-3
ASSDTAFTDTQY
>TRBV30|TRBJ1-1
AWRGYYRVMNTEAF
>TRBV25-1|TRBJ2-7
ASSEFTGQPGEQY
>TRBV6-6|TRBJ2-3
ASKWDRTDTQY
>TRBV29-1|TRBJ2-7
SVEGGNYEQY
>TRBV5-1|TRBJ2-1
ASSTAGTEHNEQF
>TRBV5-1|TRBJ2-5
ASSSRTAQETQY
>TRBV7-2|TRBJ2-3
ASSSRGAQGTDTQY
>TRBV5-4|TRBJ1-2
ASSYGQGGYGYT
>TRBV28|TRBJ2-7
ASSLKFRGTYEQY
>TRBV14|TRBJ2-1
ASSQFGQGYNEQF
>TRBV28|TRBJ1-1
ASSSGLYTEAF
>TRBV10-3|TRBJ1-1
AINPGQGGSEAF
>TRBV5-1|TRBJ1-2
ASSPGQGAGGGYT
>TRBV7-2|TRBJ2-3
ASSFLSGRDTQY
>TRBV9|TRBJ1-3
ASSATGASGNTIY
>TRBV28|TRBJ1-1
ASSLSTGREF
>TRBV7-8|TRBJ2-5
ASSLELEETQY
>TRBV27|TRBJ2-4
ASSLSWTRGNIQY
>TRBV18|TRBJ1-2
ASSPWGTGKEYGYT
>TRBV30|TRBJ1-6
AWSVSTPLH
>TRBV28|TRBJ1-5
ASSPGSGNQPQH
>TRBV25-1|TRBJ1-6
ASSATTGGNNSPLH
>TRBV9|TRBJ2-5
ASSLQNRGRETQY
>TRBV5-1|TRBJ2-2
TSSLGTSTGELF
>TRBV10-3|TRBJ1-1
ATRQGSTEAF
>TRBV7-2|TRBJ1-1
ASSRDRDAIEAF
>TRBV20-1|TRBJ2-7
SVDSSYEQY
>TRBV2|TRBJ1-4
ASSPGLLNEKLF